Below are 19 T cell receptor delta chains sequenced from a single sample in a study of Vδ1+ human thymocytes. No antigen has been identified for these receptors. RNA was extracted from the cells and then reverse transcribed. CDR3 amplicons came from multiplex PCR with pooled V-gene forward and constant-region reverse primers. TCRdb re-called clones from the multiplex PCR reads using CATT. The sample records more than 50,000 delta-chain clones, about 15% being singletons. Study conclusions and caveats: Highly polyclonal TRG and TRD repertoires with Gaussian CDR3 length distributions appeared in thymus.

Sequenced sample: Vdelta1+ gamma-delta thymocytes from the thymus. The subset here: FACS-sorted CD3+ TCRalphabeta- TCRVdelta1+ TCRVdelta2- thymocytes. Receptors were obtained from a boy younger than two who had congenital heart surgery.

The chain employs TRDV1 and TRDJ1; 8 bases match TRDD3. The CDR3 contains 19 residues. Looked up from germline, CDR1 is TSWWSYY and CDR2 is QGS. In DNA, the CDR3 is TGTGCCCTAGTATTCCTCACTGGCACTGGGGGTCTCCCGACCGATAAACTCATCTTT. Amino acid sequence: CALVFLTGTGGLPTDKLIF.

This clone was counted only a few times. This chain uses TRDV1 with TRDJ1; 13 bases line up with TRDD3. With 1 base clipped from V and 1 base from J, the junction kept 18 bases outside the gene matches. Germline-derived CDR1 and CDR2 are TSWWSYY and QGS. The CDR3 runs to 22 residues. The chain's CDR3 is CALGERGVLTGGYAISTDKLIF. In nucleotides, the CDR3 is TGTGCTCTTGGGGAACGCGGCGTACTTACTGGGGGATACGCTATTTCCACCGATAAACTCATCTTT.

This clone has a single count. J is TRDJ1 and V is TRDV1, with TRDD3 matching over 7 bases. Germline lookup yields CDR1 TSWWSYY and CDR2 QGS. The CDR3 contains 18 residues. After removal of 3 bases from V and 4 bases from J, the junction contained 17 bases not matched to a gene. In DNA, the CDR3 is TGTGCTCTTGGGGAGCAACCGGGCTACCGGATACGCGGCGATAAACTCATCTTT. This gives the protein CALGEQPGYRIRGDKLIF.

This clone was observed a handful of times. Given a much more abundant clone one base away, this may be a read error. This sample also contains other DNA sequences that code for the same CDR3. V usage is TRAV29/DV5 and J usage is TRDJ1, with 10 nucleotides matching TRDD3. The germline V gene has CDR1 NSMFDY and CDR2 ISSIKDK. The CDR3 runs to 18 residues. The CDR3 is CAARPYDLVLGDYRELIF. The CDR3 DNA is TGTGCCGCAAGACCCTACGACCTCGTACTGGGGGATTATAGGGAACTCATCTTT.

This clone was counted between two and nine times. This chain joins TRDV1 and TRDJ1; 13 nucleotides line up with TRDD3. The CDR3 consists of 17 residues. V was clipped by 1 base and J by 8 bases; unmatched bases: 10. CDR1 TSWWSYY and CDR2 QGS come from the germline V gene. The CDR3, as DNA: TGTGCTCTTGGGGAACGGTTCTTACTGGGGGATACGCCGAAACTCATCTTT. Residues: CALGERFLLGDTPKLIF.

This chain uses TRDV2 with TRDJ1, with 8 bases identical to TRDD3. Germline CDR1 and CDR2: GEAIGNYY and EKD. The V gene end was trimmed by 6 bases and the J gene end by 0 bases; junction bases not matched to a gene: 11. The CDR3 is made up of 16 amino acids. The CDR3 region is CACFLLGGPNTDKLIF. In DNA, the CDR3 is TGTGCCTGTTTCTTACTGGGGGGTCCAAACACCGATAAACTCATCTTT.

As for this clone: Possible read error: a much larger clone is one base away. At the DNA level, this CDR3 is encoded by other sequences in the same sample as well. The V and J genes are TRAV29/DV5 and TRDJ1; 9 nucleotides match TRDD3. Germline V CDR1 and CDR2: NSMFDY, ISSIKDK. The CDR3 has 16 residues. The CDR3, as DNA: TGCGCAGCAAGAACTTATTGGGGGATAAGTACCGATAAACTCATCTTT. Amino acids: CAARTYWGISTDKLIF.

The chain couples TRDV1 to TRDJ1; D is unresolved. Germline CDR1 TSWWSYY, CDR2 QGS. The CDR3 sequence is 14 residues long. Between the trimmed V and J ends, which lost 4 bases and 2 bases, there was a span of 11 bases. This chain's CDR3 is CALGGLSDTDKLIF. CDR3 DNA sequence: TGTGCTCTTGGGGGGCTCTCGGATACCGATAAACTCATCTTT.

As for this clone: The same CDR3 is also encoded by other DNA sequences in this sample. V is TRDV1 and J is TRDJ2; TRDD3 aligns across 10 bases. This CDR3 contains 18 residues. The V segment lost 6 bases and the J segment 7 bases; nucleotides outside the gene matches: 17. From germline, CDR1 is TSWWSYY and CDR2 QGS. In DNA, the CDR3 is TGTGCTCTTGGAGCGCTTCGATCGTACTGGGGGATCGAAGCACAACTCTTCTTT. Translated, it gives CALGALRSYWGIEAQLFF.

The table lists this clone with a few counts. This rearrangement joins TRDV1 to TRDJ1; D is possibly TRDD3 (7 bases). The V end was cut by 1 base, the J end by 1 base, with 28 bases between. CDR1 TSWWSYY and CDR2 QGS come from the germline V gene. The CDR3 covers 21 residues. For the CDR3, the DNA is TGTGCTCTTGGGGAACCACATCCTACTAGTGCTGGGGGTTGCTGCACCGATAAACTCATCTTT. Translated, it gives CALGEPHPTSAGGCCTDKLIF.

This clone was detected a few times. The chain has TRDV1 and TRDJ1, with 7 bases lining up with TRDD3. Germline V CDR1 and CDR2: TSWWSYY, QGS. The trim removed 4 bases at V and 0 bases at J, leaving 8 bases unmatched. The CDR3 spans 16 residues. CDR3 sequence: CALGVPLGIYTDKLIF. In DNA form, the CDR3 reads TGTGCTCTTGGGGTTCCACTGGGGATTTACACCGATAAACTCATCTTT.

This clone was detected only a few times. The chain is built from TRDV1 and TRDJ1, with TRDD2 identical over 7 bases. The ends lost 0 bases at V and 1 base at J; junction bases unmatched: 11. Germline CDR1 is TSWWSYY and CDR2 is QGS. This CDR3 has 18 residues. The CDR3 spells CALGELRSYLYCTDKLIF. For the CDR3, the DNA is TGTGCTCTTGGGGAACTCCGTTCCTACTTGTACTGCACCGATAAACTCATCTTT.

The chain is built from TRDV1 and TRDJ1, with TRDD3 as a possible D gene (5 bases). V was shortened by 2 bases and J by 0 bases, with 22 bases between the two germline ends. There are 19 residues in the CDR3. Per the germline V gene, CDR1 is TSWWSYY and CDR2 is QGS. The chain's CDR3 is CALGEYGGDRYEDTDKLIF. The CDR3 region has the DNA TGTGCTCTTGGGGAATACGGCGGGGACCGGTATGAGGACACCGATAAACTCATCTTT.

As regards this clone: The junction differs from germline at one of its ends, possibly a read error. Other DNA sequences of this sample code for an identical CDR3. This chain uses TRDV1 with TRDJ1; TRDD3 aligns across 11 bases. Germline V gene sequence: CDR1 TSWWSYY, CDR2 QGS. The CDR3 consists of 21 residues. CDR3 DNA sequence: TGTGCTCTCGGGGAACCCGTCCGTCACCACTGGGGGATAAGATACACCGATAAACTCATCTTT. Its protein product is CALGEPVRHHWGIRYTDKLIF.

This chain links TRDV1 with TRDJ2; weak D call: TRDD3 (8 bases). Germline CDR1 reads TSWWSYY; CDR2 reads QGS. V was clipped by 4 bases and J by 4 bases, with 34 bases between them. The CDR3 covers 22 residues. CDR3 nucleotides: TGTGCTCTTGGGGCCTCCTTCCTCGGTGTACTGGGGGTTCTATCGGGGACAGCACAACTCTTCTTT. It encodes CALGASFLGVLGVLSGTAQLFF.

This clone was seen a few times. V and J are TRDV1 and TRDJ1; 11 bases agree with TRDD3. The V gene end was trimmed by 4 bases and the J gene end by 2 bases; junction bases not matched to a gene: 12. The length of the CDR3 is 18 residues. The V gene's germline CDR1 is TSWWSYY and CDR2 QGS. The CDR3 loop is CALGAPTFGGYVTDKLIF. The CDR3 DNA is TGTGCTCTTGGGGCCCCTACTTTTGGGGGATACGTAACCGATAAACTCATCTTT.

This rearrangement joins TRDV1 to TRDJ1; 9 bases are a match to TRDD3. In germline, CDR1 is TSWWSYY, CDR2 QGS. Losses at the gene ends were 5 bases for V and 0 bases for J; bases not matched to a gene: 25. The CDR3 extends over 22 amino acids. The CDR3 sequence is CALGTQLSYDQYWGTYTDKLIF. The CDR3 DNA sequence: TGTGCTCTTGGGACGCAACTATCCTACGATCAGTACTGGGGGACCTACACCGATAAACTCATCTTT.

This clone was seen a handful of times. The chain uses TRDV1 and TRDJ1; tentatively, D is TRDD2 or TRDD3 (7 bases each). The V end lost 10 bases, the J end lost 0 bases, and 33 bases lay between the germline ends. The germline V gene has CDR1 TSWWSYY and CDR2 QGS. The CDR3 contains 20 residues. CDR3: CAPKFPTSVRGILNTDKLIF. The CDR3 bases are TGTGCTCCAAAATTTCCTACGTCGGTCAGGGGGATCCTCAACACCGATAAACTCATCTTT.

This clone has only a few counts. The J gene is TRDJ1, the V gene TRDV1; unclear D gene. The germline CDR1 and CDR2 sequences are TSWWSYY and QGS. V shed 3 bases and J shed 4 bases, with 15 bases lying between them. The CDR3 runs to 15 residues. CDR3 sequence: CALGDVSPTVDKLIF. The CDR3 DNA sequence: TGTGCTCTTGGGGACGTTTCCCCGACCGTCGATAAACTCATCTTT.